The 3 T cell receptor beta chains below were found in one sample sequenced in a study of shared clonotypes between healthy human individuals. Method: immunoSEQ multiplex PCR; TCRdb's copy keeps in-frame clones and lacks some. The table has 500,000 to 650,000 clones, roughly 72% seen once. Sequencing input: PBMCs. The source is a woman in her thirties or forties in good health. Some clones in this sample may be carry-over from other donors' samples.

This clone was counted at least ten times. This chain links TRBV6-1 with TRBJ2-2; 10 bases agree with TRBD1. CDR3 length: 15 amino acids. Germline V lookup: CDR1 MNHNS, CDR2 SASEGT. V trimming: 7 bases; J trimming: 5 bases; junction bases outside the gene matches: 7. The CDR3: CASTPGTGETGELFF. CDR3 coding DNA: TGTGCCAGCACCCCCGGGACAGGGGAGACCGGGGAGCTGTTTTTT.

This clone has more than one count but fewer than ten. The chain combines TRBV10-3 with TRBJ2-3; unclear D gene. The CDR3 length is 11 residues. CDR1 is ENHRY and CDR2 is SYGVKD in the germline V gene. The V and J ends lost 1 base and 6 bases respectively, with 2 bases between them. CDR3 amino acids: CAISELDTQYF. The DNA for the CDR3 is TGTGCCATCAGTGAGTTGGATACGCAGTATTTT.

The chain is built from TRBV10-2 and TRBJ2-7, with D possibly being TRBD1 or TRBD2 (6 bases each). This CDR3 has 15 amino acids. Germline V CDR1 and CDR2: WSHSY, SAAADI. Trimming took off 4 bases at V and 0 bases at J, with 13 bases between the two ends. Written as DNA, the CDR3 is TGCGCCAGCAGTGTGGGGGGCGCACTCTCCTACGAGCAGTACTTC. Its translation is CASSVGGALSYEQYF.